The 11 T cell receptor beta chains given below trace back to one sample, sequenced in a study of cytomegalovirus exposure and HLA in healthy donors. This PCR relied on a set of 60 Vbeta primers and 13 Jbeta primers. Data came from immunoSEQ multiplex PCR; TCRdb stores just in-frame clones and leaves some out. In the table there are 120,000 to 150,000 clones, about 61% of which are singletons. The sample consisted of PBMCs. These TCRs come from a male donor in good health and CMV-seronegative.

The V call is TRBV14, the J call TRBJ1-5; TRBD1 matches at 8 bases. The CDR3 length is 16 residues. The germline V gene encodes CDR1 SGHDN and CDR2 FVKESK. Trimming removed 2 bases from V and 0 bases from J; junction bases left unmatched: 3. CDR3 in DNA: TGTGCCAGCAGCCAATCCGGGACAGGTAGCAATCAGCCCCAGCATTTT. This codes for CASSQSGTGSNQPQHF.

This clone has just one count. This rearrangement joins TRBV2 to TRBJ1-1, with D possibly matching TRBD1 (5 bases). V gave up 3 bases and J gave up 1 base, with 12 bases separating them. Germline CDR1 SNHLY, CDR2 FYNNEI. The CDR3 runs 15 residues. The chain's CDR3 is CASSELQVENTEAFF. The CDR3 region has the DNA TGTGCCAGCAGTGAGCTACAGGTAGAGAACACTGAAGCTTTCTTT.

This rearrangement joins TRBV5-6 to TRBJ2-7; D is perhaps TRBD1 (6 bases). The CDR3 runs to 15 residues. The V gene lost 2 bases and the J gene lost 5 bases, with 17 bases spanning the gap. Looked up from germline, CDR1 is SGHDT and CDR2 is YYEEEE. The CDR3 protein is CASSLQGNLLHEQYF. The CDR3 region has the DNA TGTGCCAGCAGCTTACAGGGTAACTTGCTCCACGAGCAGTACTTC.

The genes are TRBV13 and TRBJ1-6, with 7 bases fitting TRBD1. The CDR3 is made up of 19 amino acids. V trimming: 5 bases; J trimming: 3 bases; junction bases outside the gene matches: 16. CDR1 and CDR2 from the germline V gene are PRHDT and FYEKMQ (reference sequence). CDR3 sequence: CASSGGIRQGTFYNSPLHF. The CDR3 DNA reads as TGTGCCAGCAGCGGAGGGATTCGACAGGGAACCTTCTATAATTCACCCCTCCACTTT.

CDR3 region: CASSLSAGTLNSPLHF. The DNA for the CDR3 is TGTGCCAGCAGTTTATCCGCCGGGACACTGAATTCACCCCTCCACTTT. This chain joins TRBV28 and TRBJ1-6, with a weak D call TRBD1 (6 bases). V gave up 1 base and J gave up 7 bases, with 14 bases separating them. Germline V CDR1 and CDR2: MDHEN, SYDVKM. This CDR3 contains 16 residues.

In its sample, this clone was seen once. CDR3 loop: CSVEGLTSGAYNEQFF. The DNA of the CDR3 is TGCAGCGTTGAAGGCTTAACCAGCGGGGCTTACAATGAGCAGTTCTTC. This chain links TRBV29-1 with TRBJ2-1, with 7 bases lining up with TRBD2. CDR1 is SQVTM, CDR2 ANQGSEA, per germline. V lost 1 base and J lost 4; bases outside the gene matches: 10. The length of the CDR3 is 16 residues.

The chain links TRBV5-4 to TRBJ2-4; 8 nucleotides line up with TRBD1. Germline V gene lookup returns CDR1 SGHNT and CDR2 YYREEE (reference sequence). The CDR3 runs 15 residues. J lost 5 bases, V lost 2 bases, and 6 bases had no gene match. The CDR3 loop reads CASSFDRGLENIQYF. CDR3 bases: TGTGCCAGCAGCTTTGACAGGGGTTTAGAAAACATTCAGTACTTC.

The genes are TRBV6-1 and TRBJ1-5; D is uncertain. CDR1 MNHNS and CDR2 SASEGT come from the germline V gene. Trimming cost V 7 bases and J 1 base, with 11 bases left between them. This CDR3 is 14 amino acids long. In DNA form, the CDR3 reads TGTGCCAGCAAGAGAGGTACCAGCAATCAGCCCCAGCATTTT. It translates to CASKRGTSNQPQHF.

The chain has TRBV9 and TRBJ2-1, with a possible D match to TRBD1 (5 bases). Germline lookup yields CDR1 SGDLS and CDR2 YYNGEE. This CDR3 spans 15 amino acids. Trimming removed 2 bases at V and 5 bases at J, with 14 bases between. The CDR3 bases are TGTGCCAGCAGCGTTTCAGGGCAACGTAACAATGAGCAGTTCTTC. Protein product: CASSVSGQRNNEQFF.

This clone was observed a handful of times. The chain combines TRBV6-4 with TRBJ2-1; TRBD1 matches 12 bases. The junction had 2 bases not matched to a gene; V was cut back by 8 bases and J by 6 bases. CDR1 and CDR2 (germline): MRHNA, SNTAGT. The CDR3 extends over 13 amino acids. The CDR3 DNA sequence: TGTGCCAGCGGGACAGGGGGCGGCAATGAGCAGTTCTTC. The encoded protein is CASGTGGGNEQFF.

CDR3 protein: CASSESRRGPNNQPQHF. In DNA, the CDR3 is TGTGCCAGCAGTGAATCCCGCAGGGGGCCGAACAATCAGCCCCAGCATTTT. This chain links TRBV6-1 with TRBJ1-5, with TRBD1 matching over 8 bases. J gave up 3 bases and V 2 bases, and 9 bases lay outside the gene matches. Germline V gene data show CDR1 as MNHNS and CDR2 as SASEGT. The CDR3 extends over 17 amino acids.